These 3 T cell receptor beta chains share one sample of origin, sequenced in a study of cytomegalovirus exposure and HLA in healthy donors. This PCR relied on a set of 60 Vbeta primers and 13 Jbeta primers. Some clones are missing from TCRdb's copy, which holds only in-frame ones; the method was immunoSEQ multiplex PCR. The sample shows around 110,000 clones, roughly 69% of them seen only once. Sequenced input: PBMCs. The receptors were sampled from a woman aged 40 to 50 in good health and CMV-seropositive.

The chain joins TRBV29-1 to TRBJ2-5; no reliable D call. The J call may be in error: the DNA end matches TRBJ2-7 better. The CDR3 contains 11 residues. From germline, CDR1 is SQVTM and CDR2 ANQGSEA. The CDR3 spells CSVPFLGEQYF. CDR3 nucleotide sequence: TGCAGCGTCCCTTTTTTGGGCGAGCAGTACTTC.

Only one count was recorded for this clone. The chain links TRBV11-2 to TRBJ2-2, with 8 nucleotides matching TRBD1. The CDR3 is 17 residues long. Germline V gene lookup returns CDR1 SGHAT and CDR2 FQNNGV. V lost 5 bases, J lost 4 bases, and 12 bases stayed unmatched. CDR3 in amino acids: CASSMSYGTGGTGELFF. The CDR3 bases are TGTGCCAGCAGCATGTCTTACGGGACAGGAGGCACCGGGGAGCTGTTTTTT.

The CDR3 sequence is CATKGGGGSYEQYF. CDR3 bases: TGTGCCACCAAGGGAGGTGGGGGCTCCTACGAGCAGTACTTC. V gene TRBV15 combines with J gene TRBJ2-7, with D maybe TRBD2 (6 bases). CDR1 is LNHNV and CDR2 is YYDKDF in the germline V gene (reference sequence). The CDR3 has 14 residues. With 7 bases removed from V and 0 bases from J, the gap between germline ends came to 13 bases.